This TCR beta chain was sequenced in a study of blood T cell repertoires in COVID-19 (dated by TCRdb to 2020 to 2021). Study-wide context: Samples covering the acute and convalescent phases of COVID-19 were provided by collaborators in the United States, Italy and Spain. The material from the prospective study consisted of cDNA or gDNA derived from T cells, B-cell-depleted T cells, or PBMCs. The dataset comprised deeply sampled blood TCRbeta repertoires from subjects exposed to, actively infected with, or recovered from COVID-19. The repertoires were released in a freely available public database intended as a resource for research on the immune response to SARS-CoV-2. The samples were drawn from two sources: the first 160 participants of the ongoing ImmuneRACE study, and 950 to 1,500 subjects contributed by 6 global collaborators. Nearly every sample came with metadata listing a de-identified subject ID, COVID-19 status, age in years and sex. HLA class I and class II types, where available, came from metadata supplied by the sample provider rather than from assay-based typing.

TCRbeta CDR3 regions were amplified from genomic DNA using the immunoSEQ Assay, a bias-controlled multiplex PCR. The published analysis was carried out like this. Within the assay, amplification of reference gene primers was used to estimate how many nucleated cells each sample contained. To quantify the absolute abundance of each unique TCRbeta CDR3 rearrangement, sequence reads were collapsed and filtered. For each sample, productive Simpson clonality was calculated as the square root of Simpson's diversity index over productive rearrangements. Here the immuneACCESS table is served through TCRdb, limited to in-frame sequences with V and J called. Missing clones are a known gap in these copies; in checked studies unresolved V genes cover under half, and the rest lacks a known reason. The D gene and trimming were derived from the DNA, and the V and J assignments and clone size from that table. Across this sample there are approximately 240,000 clones, with 88% seen only once. Roughly 2% of the sample is held by the ten biggest clonotypes.

Results the study describes overall, beyond this receptor: How much clinical and demographic metadata was included differed by source and by participant, and the metadata was provided uncurated.

From a lookup of the germline V gene, CDR1 and CDR2 are LGHNA and YSLEER. Here V drops 4 bases and J drops 4 bases, and the junction holds 8 bases not matched to any gene. Including cysteine and phenylalanine, the CDR3 has 16 amino acids. Kept here is only the CDR3 DNA, which spans 48 bases and is read in frame from base 1. As to this clone: Its antigen target is currently unknown. Qualities for individual bases were not recorded, and no much larger clone is one base off.

Another Seattle source contributed samples from volunteer blood donors who had recovered from COVID-19. Whole blood was collected in K2EDTA tubes by collaborating institutions according to the institutions' own protocols. For TCRbeta analysis, collaborators shipped samples in one of three forms: frozen whole blood, isolated PBMCs, or DNA extracted from either of those sample types. The V and J segments used are TRBV4-3 and TRBJ2-7; TRBD2 matches 12 bases in the middle. This clonotype was sampled from a woman between 35 and 50 years old who had recovered from COVID-19. Sample: peripheral blood. The encoded CDR3 is CASSRATSGGLYEQYF. The DNA sequence reads TGCGCCAGCAGCCGAGCGACTAGCGGGGGTTTATACGAGCAGTACTTC.